A single sample is the source of the 6 T cell receptor beta chains below, sequenced in a study of blood T cell repertoires in COVID-19. Clones were read by immunoSEQ multiplex PCR, and TCRdb kept only the in-frame ones, dropping some. The profile shows approximately 130,000 clones, roughly 79% of them singletons. The sequenced sample consisted of peripheral blood. The receptors shown here come from a human donor in a cohort sampled during active COVID-19.

V gene TRBV11-3 combines with J gene TRBJ2-1; weak D call: TRBD2 (5 bases). Deletions cut 1 base from V and 7 bases from J, with 14 bases between. This CDR3 contains 15 residues. Per the germline V gene, CDR1 is SGHNT and CDR2 is YENEEA. CDR3 sequence (DNA): TGTGCCAGCAGCTTAGTTAGCGCAATTAGTAATGAGCAGTTCTTC. Translation gives CASSLVSAISNEQFF.

The chain's CDR3 is CASSHSQGNQPQHF. The CDR3 DNA reads TGTGCCAGCAGTCACAGCCAGGGGAATCAGCCCCAGCATTTT. The chain uses TRBV6-6 and TRBJ1-5, with D maybe TRBD1 (6 bases). This CDR3 contains 14 residues. Germline CDR1 MNHNY, CDR2 SVGAGI (reference sequence). Trimming stripped 5 bases from V and 4 bases from J, with 12 bases between.

The rearrangement joins TRBV7-8 to TRBJ2-1, with TRBD1 as a possible D gene (5 bases). Germline V gene lookup returns CDR1 SGHVS and CDR2 FQNEAQ. This CDR3 has 12 residues. V was clipped by 5 bases and J by 15 bases, with 17 bases between them. The CDR3 loop reads CASSPKNGGAFF. For the CDR3, the DNA is TGTGCCAGCAGCCCGAAAAACGGTGGGGCGTTCTTC.

The chain uses TRBV18 and TRBJ1-1; D is perhaps TRBD1 (5 bases). V was shortened by 3 bases and J by 6 bases, with 14 bases between the two germline ends. Germline loops: CDR1 KGHSH, CDR2 LQKENI. The CDR3 is 14 amino acids. As DNA, the CDR3 is TGTGCCAGCTCACCGAACATGGGGGAGGCTGAAGCTTTCTTT. Residues: CASSPNMGEAEAFF.

J is TRBJ2-6 and V is TRBV3-1 (or the pseudogene TRBV3-2), with D maybe TRBD1 (6 bases). Trimming shortened V by 4 bases and J by 3 bases, and 13 bases separated the two germline ends. The CDR3 loop spans 16 amino acids. Germline V gene sequence: CDR1 LGHDT, CDR2 YNNKEL (reference sequence). This chain's CDR3 is CASSPTGSGGANVLTF. CDR3 nucleotides: TGTGCCAGCAGCCCGACAGGCTCAGGTGGGGCCAACGTCCTGACTTTC.

The chain carries TRBV7-2 and TRBJ2-3; no reliable D call. The V end was cut by 4 bases, the J end by 4 bases, with 12 bases between. This CDR3 is 14 amino acids long. The germline V gene encodes CDR1 SGHTA and CDR2 FQGNSA. The CDR3 reads CASSSALSSDTQYF. The CDR3 nucleotides are TGTGCCAGCAGCTCCGCACTATCCTCAGATACGCAGTATTTT.